The TCR beta chain described here comes from a study of CD8+ T cells in alopecia areata. Study results and limitations: Clonality was higher in lesional than normal scalp, especially in alopecia totalis/universalis. TCR sharing across patients was less clear than in mice, possibly HLA-related.

This clone was seen more than once but under ten times. Antigen specificity is unknown. Stated treatment: oral pan-JAK inhibitor, 5-10 mg twice daily. In alopecia areata patients, both lesional scalp punch biopsies and peripheral blood were collected. Sorted populations comprised CD4+ and CD8+ T cells obtained from PBMCs. It was cDNA, reverse transcribed from extracted RNA, that served as the sequencing template. The assay was immunoSEQ multiplex PCR, and TCRdb's table has in-frame clones only and misses some. The sample records roughly 230,000 clones, around two fifths being singletons. The CDR3 is 14 amino acids. The V gene's germline CDR1 is SEHNR and CDR2 FQNEAQ (reference sequence). V lost 3 bases and J 5 bases, leaving 14 bases between the germline ends.

The rearrangement links TRBV7-9 to TRBJ2-7; no clear D gene. The receptor's source is a human donor with alopecia areata. The sample consisted of CD4+ T cells sorted from blood, taken around week 37, from a patient treated with tofacitinib. Here the CDR3 reads CASSLGLLGNEQYF. The CDR3 nucleotides read TGTGCCAGCAGCTTGGGCCTTCTTGGCAACGAGCAGTACTTC.